This is a list of T cell receptor beta chains from one sample in a study of CD8 T cell repertoires and HIV-1 epitope variants. The antigens of these receptors remain unknown. TCRdb's table, derived via immunoSEQ multiplex PCR, lists solely in-frame clones and lacks some. The sample consists of about 7,100 clones, 66% of them appearing once. Sequenced sample: cultured CD8+ T cells derived from PBMCs. These receptors came from a male donor with HIV. Each CDR3 is given with its conserved first and last residue. Each record gives: J gene, clone size, D gene, V gene, CDR3 protein, CDR3 DNA. A D gene is named only where the DNA matches it firmly. Expanded clones get a size class; other rows say once, few or many, or leave the size out.

J gene: TRBJ1-1
clone size: few
D gene: NA
V gene: TRBV28
CDR3 protein: CASSLIGTEAFF
CDR3 DNA: TGTGCCAGCAGTTTGATCGGCACTGAAGCTTTCTTT

J gene: TRBJ2-3
clone size: NA
D gene: NA
V gene: TRBV30
CDR3 protein: CAWSQTGHRDTQYF
CDR3 DNA: TGTGCCTGGAGCCAAACCGGGCACAGAGATACGCAGTATTTT

J gene: TRBJ1-1
clone size: NA
D gene: NA
V gene: TRBV21-1
CDR3 protein: CASSKDPFEDGDTEAFF
CDR3 DNA: TGTGCCAGCAGCAAAGATCCTTTCGAGGATGGGGACACTGAAGCTTTCTTT

J gene: TRBJ2-7
clone size: NA
D gene: TRBD1
V gene: TRBV27
CDR3 protein: CASSGSTGIEQYF
CDR3 DNA: TGTGCCAGCAGTGGATCGACAGGGATCGAGCAGTACTTC

J gene: TRBJ1-2
clone size: NA
D gene: TRBD1
V gene: TRBV7-2
CDR3 protein: CASSGQGWNGYTF
CDR3 DNA: TGTGCCAGCAGCGGACAGGGGTGGAATGGCTACACCTTC

J gene: TRBJ2-7
clone size: NA
D gene: NA
V gene: TRBV27
CDR3 protein: CASSLRQGGIYEQYF
CDR3 DNA: TGTGCCAGCAGTTTAAGACAGGGAGGCATCTACGAGCAGTACTTC

J gene: TRBJ2-5
clone size: once
D gene: NA
V gene: TRBV13
CDR3 protein: CASSSDSFQETQYF
CDR3 DNA: TGTGCCAGCAGCTCCGACAGCTTCCAAGAGACCCAGTACTTC

J gene: TRBJ1-3
clone size: NA
D gene: NA
V gene: TRBV5-6
CDR3 protein: CASSLNQQAFGGNTIYF
CDR3 DNA: TGTGCCAGCAGCTTGAATCAACAGGCCTTTGGAGGAAACACCATATATTTT

J gene: TRBJ2-7
clone size: NA
D gene: NA
V gene: TRBV19
CDR3 protein: CASSIYGGAYEQYF
CDR3 DNA: TGTGCCAGTAGTATATATGGCGGGGCCTACGAGCAGTACTTC

J gene: TRBJ2-7
clone size: NA
D gene: TRBD1
V gene: TRBV19
CDR3 protein: CASSPGQIYEQYF
CDR3 DNA: TGTGCCAGTAGCCCGGGACAGATCTACGAGCAGTACTTC

J gene: TRBJ1-3
clone size: few
D gene: NA
V gene: TRBV27
CDR3 protein: CASSSNIQRLSSGNTIYF
CDR3 DNA: TGTGCCAGCAGTTCCAACATACAGCGCCTGAGCTCTGGAAACACCATATATTTT

J gene: TRBJ1-1
clone size: NA
D gene: NA
V gene: TRBV11-2
CDR3 protein: CASSPRGMGASRTEAFF
CDR3 DNA: TGTGCCAGCAGCCCCCGGGGGATGGGGGCATCGAGAACTGAAGCTTTCTTT

J gene: TRBJ2-7
clone size: NA
D gene: TRBD1
V gene: TRBV5-5
CDR3 protein: CASSLGTGTYEQYF
CDR3 DNA: TGTGCCAGCAGCTTGGGGACAGGGACCTACGAGCAGTACTTC

J gene: TRBJ1-2
clone size: NA
D gene: NA
V gene: TRBV7-8
CDR3 protein: CASSPETESYGYTF
CDR3 DNA: TGTGCCAGCAGCCCTGAGACAGAATCCTATGGCTACACCTTC

J gene: TRBJ2-5
clone size: NA
D gene: TRBD1
V gene: TRBV25-1
CDR3 protein: CASSDPRQGWETQYF
CDR3 DNA: TGTGCCAGCAGCGACCCCAGACAGGGATGGGAGACCCAGTACTTC

J gene: TRBJ2-1
clone size: NA
D gene: NA
V gene: TRBV5-1
CDR3 protein: CASSLDFRSYNEQFF
CDR3 DNA: TGCGCCAGCAGCTTGGACTTCCGCTCCTACAATGAGCAGTTCTTC

J gene: TRBJ2-7
clone size: NA
D gene: NA
V gene: TRBV20-1
CDR3 protein: CSAIDFYEQYF
CDR3 DNA: TGCAGTGCTATCGACTTCTACGAGCAGTACTTC

J gene: TRBJ1-3
clone size: NA
D gene: NA
V gene: TRBV7-9
CDR3 protein: CASSPGGGSSGNTIYF
CDR3 DNA: TGTGCCAGCAGCCCAGGTGGGGGCAGTTCTGGAAACACCATATATTTT

J gene: TRBJ1-2
clone size: NA
D gene: NA
V gene: TRBV27
CDR3 protein: CASSLSAGSQIYGYTF
CDR3 DNA: TGTGCCAGCAGTTTATCGGCAGGGAGTCAAATCTATGGCTACACCTTC

J gene: TRBJ1-5
clone size: NA
D gene: NA
V gene: TRBV28
CDR3 protein: CASGSNQPQHF
CDR3 DNA: TGTGCCAGCGGTAGCAATCAGCCCCAGCATTTT

J gene: TRBJ2-1
clone size: NA
D gene: NA
V gene: TRBV20-1
CDR3 protein: CSAQYPSEQFF
CDR3 DNA: TGCAGTGCTCAGTACCCCAGTGAGCAGTTCTTC

J gene: TRBJ2-7
clone size: NA
D gene: TRBD1
V gene: TRBV2
CDR3 protein: CASSESGQGTGEQYF
CDR3 DNA: TGTGCCAGCAGTGAATCGGGACAGGGCACCGGGGAGCAGTACTTC

J gene: TRBJ1-5
clone size: once
D gene: NA
V gene: TRBV27
CDR3 protein: CASRKFDLNQPQHF
CDR3 DNA: TGTGCCAGCAGAAAATTCGACCTCAATCAGCCCCAGCATTTT

J gene: TRBJ2-3
clone size: NA
D gene: NA
V gene: TRBV5-4
CDR3 protein: CASSFGGGADTQYF
CDR3 DNA: TGTGCCAGCAGCTTCGGAGGGGGCGCAGATACGCAGTATTTT

J gene: TRBJ1-1
clone size: NA
D gene: NA
V gene: TRBV18
CDR3 protein: CASSPPSPATEAFF
CDR3 DNA: TGTGCCAGCTCACCACCGTCCCCGGCCACTGAAGCTTTCTTT

J gene: TRBJ2-3
clone size: NA
D gene: TRBD2
V gene: TRBV28
CDR3 protein: CASSLLAGDYVSTDTQYF
CDR3 DNA: TGTGCCAGCAGTTTACTAGCGGGGGATTACGTTAGCACAGATACGCAGTATTTT

J gene: TRBJ2-5
clone size: NA
D gene: NA
V gene: TRBV28
CDR3 protein: CASSLGGDLGVETQYF
CDR3 DNA: TGTGCCAGCAGTTTAGGTGGGGACCTAGGTGTGGAGACCCAGTACTTC

J gene: TRBJ2-3
clone size: NA
D gene: TRBD2
V gene: TRBV27
CDR3 protein: CASRHTTTSGTDTQYF
CDR3 DNA: TGTGCCAGCAGACATACGACGACTAGCGGCACAGATACGCAGTATTTT

J gene: TRBJ2-7
clone size: few
D gene: NA
V gene: TRBV5-1
CDR3 protein: CASSLAEEYEQYF
CDR3 DNA: TGCGCCAGCAGCTTGGCCGAGGAATACGAGCAGTACTTC

J gene: TRBJ1-1
clone size: NA
D gene: NA
V gene: TRBV28
CDR3 protein: CASSFLAGTEAFF
CDR3 DNA: TGTGCCAGCAGTTTTTTGGCGGGGACTGAAGCTTTCTTT

J gene: TRBJ2-1
clone size: few
D gene: TRBD1
V gene: TRBV7-3
CDR3 protein: CASSTGGQGYNEQFF
CDR3 DNA: TGTGCCAGCAGCACAGGGGGACAGGGGTACAATGAGCAGTTCTTC

J gene: TRBJ1-1
clone size: NA
D gene: TRBD1
V gene: TRBV13
CDR3 protein: CASSFRTGNTEAFF
CDR3 DNA: TGTGCCAGCAGCTTCCGGACAGGGAACACTGAAGCTTTCTTT

J gene: TRBJ2-3
clone size: NA
D gene: NA
V gene: TRBV27
CDR3 protein: CASSYSILGTDTQYF
CDR3 DNA: TGTGCCAGCAGTTATAGTATTTTAGGCACAGATACGCAGTATTTT

J gene: TRBJ2-1
clone size: few
D gene: NA
V gene: TRBV5-4
CDR3 protein: CASSGSSYNEQFF
CDR3 DNA: TGTGCCAGCAGCGGTAGCTCCTACAATGAGCAGTTCTTC

J gene: TRBJ2-5
clone size: NA
D gene: TRBD2
V gene: TRBV30
CDR3 protein: CAWRPLAGGPETQYF
CDR3 DNA: TGTGCCTGGAGGCCTCTAGCGGGGGGGCCGGAGACCCAGTACTTC

J gene: TRBJ2-5
clone size: few
D gene: TRBD1
V gene: TRBV7-6
CDR3 protein: CASRPGTGWQETQYF
CDR3 DNA: TGTGCCAGCAGACCCGGGACAGGGTGGCAAGAGACCCAGTACTTC

J gene: TRBJ2-7
clone size: few
D gene: NA
V gene: TRBV9
CDR3 protein: CASSATAGQAYEQYF
CDR3 DNA: TGTGCCAGCAGCGCGACCGCGGGTCAGGCCTACGAGCAGTACTTC

J gene: TRBJ2-3
clone size: NA
D gene: NA
V gene: TRBV6-6
CDR3 protein: CASSYSDGGTDTQYF
CDR3 DNA: TGTGCCAGCAGTTACTCTGACGGTGGCACAGATACGCAGTATTTT

J gene: TRBJ1-2
clone size: few
D gene: TRBD1
V gene: TRBV30
CDR3 protein: CAWTAPTGGLVGYTF
CDR3 DNA: TGTGCCTGGACCGCCCCCACAGGGGGCTTGGTTGGCTACACCTTC

J gene: TRBJ2-2
clone size: NA
D gene: TRBD1
V gene: TRBV11-3
CDR3 protein: CASSNRDRGDGELFF
CDR3 DNA: TGTGCCAGCAGCAACCGGGACAGGGGTGACGGGGAGCTGTTTTTT

J gene: TRBJ2-3
clone size: NA
D gene: TRBD2
V gene: TRBV5-1
CDR3 protein: CASSPVAGATGDTQYF
CDR3 DNA: TGCGCCAGCAGCCCGGTAGCGGGAGCCACAGGAGATACGCAGTATTTT

J gene: TRBJ2-7
clone size: NA
D gene: TRBD2
V gene: TRBV6-5
CDR3 protein: CASSPVSGGAGQYF
CDR3 DNA: TGTGCCAGCAGCCCCGTTAGCGGGGGGGCCGGGCAGTACTTC

J gene: TRBJ1-6
clone size: NA
D gene: NA
V gene: TRBV27
CDR3 protein: CASSPQNSPLHF
CDR3 DNA: TGTGCCAGCAGCCCTCAAAATTCACCCCTCCACTTT

J gene: TRBJ2-1
clone size: once
D gene: TRBD1
V gene: TRBV5-4
CDR3 protein: CASSFGQGAGEQFF
CDR3 DNA: TGTGCCAGCAGCTTCGGACAGGGGGCAGGTGAGCAGTTCTTC

J gene: TRBJ1-1
clone size: large
D gene: NA
V gene: TRBV4-3
CDR3 protein: CASSQDVGQGNTEAFF
CDR3 DNA: TGCGCCAGCAGCCAAGATGTTGGGCAGGGGAACACTGAAGCTTTCTTT

J gene: TRBJ2-7
clone size: NA
D gene: NA
V gene: TRBV5-1
CDR3 protein: CASSLGFYEQYF
CDR3 DNA: TGCGCCAGCAGCTTGGGTTTCTACGAGCAGTACTTC

J gene: TRBJ1-5
clone size: medium-sized
D gene: NA
V gene: TRBV4-2
CDR3 protein: CASSQEGETNQPQHF
CDR3 DNA: TGTGCCAGCAGCCAAGAAGGGGAAACCAATCAGCCCCAGCATTTT

J gene: TRBJ2-6
clone size: NA
D gene: TRBD1
V gene: TRBV6-1
CDR3 protein: CASRETGYGANVLTF
CDR3 DNA: TGTGCCAGCAGGGAGACAGGGTACGGGGCCAACGTCCTGACTTTC

J gene: TRBJ2-5
clone size: NA
D gene: TRBD2
V gene: TRBV13
CDR3 protein: CASSLVRGGLETQYF
CDR3 DNA: TGTGCCAGCAGCTTAGTGCGGGGGGGCCTTGAGACCCAGTACTTC

J gene: TRBJ2-1
clone size: NA
D gene: NA
V gene: TRBV19
CDR3 protein: CASSIGDYNEQFF
CDR3 DNA: TGTGCCAGTAGTATCGGGGATTACAATGAGCAGTTCTTC

J gene: TRBJ2-1
clone size: NA
D gene: TRBD2
V gene: TRBV10-2
CDR3 protein: CASIEPASGYNEQFF
CDR3 DNA: TGCGCCAGCATCGAACCGGCTAGCGGTTACAATGAGCAGTTCTTC